This T cell receptor (beta chain) was identified in a study of T-cell reconstitution after alpha-beta-depleted transplantation in children. Study-wide results and caveats: It was reported that alpha-beta T cells came from several hundred expanded graft clones (about two months after transplant). T cells produced anew were the main source of T-cell counts and diversity one year after transplant. Certain patients had high TCRbeta diversity at day 60, and it came from recipient T cells and thymic progenitors that survived.

This clonotype showed up many times. Its target is unknown. Preparation of the TCRbeta library was carried out with unique molecular identifiers. One entry per CDR3 protein results from TCRdb running MiXCR on the PCR reads. The sample has some 190,000 distinct CDR3 sequences, around 10% seen once. The CDR3 consists of 14 residues. Trimming took off 4 bases at V and 4 bases at J, with 15 bases between the two ends. Germline values: CDR1 DFQATT, CDR2 SNEGSKA (reference sequence). V gene TRBV20-1 combines with J gene TRBJ2-3; tentatively, D is TRBD1 (7 bases). This material consisted of PBMCs, taken before TCRalphabeta/CD19-depleted stem cell transplant. The TCR was taken from a boy aged 2 to 10 with acute myeloid leukemia, due to receive a stem cell transplant. The CDR3 sequence is CSAIGGGRPDTQYF. The CDR3 DNA reads TGCAGTGCTATTGGAGGGGGCCGCCCAGATACGCAGTATTTT.